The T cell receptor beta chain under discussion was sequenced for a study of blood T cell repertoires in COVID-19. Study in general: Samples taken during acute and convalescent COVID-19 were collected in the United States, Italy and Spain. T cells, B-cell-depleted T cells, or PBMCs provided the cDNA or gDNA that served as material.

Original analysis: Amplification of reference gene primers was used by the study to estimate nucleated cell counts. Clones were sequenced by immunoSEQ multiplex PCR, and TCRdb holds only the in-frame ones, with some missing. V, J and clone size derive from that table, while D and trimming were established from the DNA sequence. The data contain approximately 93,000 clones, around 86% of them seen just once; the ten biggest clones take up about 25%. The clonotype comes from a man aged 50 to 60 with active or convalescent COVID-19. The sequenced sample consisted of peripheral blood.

Here the CDR3 reads CASRVDYNSPLHF. The CDR3 nucleotides are TGTGCCAGTCGGGTGGACTATAATTCACCCCTCCACTTT. V gene TRBV3-1 (or the pseudogene TRBV3-2) combines with J gene TRBJ1-6; no definite D call. Germline-derived CDR1 and CDR2 are LGHDT and YNNKEL (reference sequence). V was pared by 9 bases and J by 3 bases, with 9 bases between. This CDR3 has 13 amino acids.